This TCR beta chain derives from a study of CD8 T cells in ankylosing spondylitis. Study-wide results and caveats: Researchers reportedly found disease-linked clones significantly enriched in matched ankylosing spondylitis synovial fluid.

MiXCR, run by TCRdb on the 5' RACE reads, gives a single entry per CDR3 protein. The sample yields approximately 140,000 distinct CDR3 sequences, under 45% seen once. As concerns this clonotype: Its target is unknown.

V dropped 0 bases and J dropped 4 bases, with 13 bases sitting between them. Germline V gives CDR1 SGDLS, CDR2 YYNGEE. The CDR3 has 16 amino acids. Sequenced input: synovial fluid, either unsorted or a sorted T cell fraction (not recorded which). This sequence joins TRBV9 and TRBJ2-2, with D unresolved. The clonotype was recovered from a male donor with ankylosing spondylitis. The CDR3 spells CASSVDAVVGTGELFF. The DNA of the CDR3 is TGTGCCAGCAGCGTAGACGCAGTGGTAGGCACCGGGGAGCTGTTTTTT.